This is a list of T cell receptor beta chains from one sample in a study of blood T cells in healthy people across ages. TCRdb processed the 5' RACE reads anew with MiXCR; each CDR3 protein has one entry. The sample includes a few hundred thousand distinct CDR3 sequences, 27% seen only once; the top ten take approximately 17%. The specimen sequenced was blood. All receptors come from a woman aged 70-85 years in good health. Both conserved end residues are part of each CDR3. A D gene is named only where the DNA matches it firmly. A clone size is listed for some rows: how often the clone was seen (once, few, many), or a class if it is expanded.

NA TRBJ2-1 few TRBV9 CASSGPSTSFNEQFF TGTGCCAGCAGCGGCCCCTCGACTTCTTTCAATGAGCAGTTCTTC
NA TRBJ1-1 few TRBV29-1 CSARWKFMNTEAFF TGCAGCGCTCGCTGGAAGTTTATGAACACTGAAGCTTTCTTT
NA TRBJ2-7 NA TRBV11-2 CASSLLGSGQLYEQYF TGTGCCAGCAGCTTATTAGGCAGCGGACAGCTCTACGAGCAGTACTTC
TRBD2 TRBJ2-5 NA TRBV12-3/TRBV12-4 CASSLQRAGGKETQYF TGTGCCAGCAGCCTCCAAAGAGCGGGGGGTAAAGAGACCCAGTACTTC
TRBD1 TRBJ2-6 NA TRBV5-1 CASSWGWTGRLSGANVLTF TGCGCCAGCAGCTGGGGTTGGACAGGCCGACTCTCTGGGGCCAACGTCCTGACTTTC
NA TRBJ1-2 few TRBV20-1 CSARILDGYTF TGCAGTGCTAGAATCCTCGATGGCTACACCTTC
NA TRBJ2-5 NA TRBV18 CASSPRDLQETQYF TGTGCCAGCTCACCCCGGGACTTGCAAGAGACCCAGTACTTC
NA TRBJ1-2 few TRBV20-1 CSARIGQAGYTF TGCAGTGCTAGAATCGGGCAGGCCGGCTACACCTTC
NA TRBJ2-3 few TRBV7-6 CASSRGNTDTRYF TGTGCCAGCAGCCGGGGAAATACAGATACGCGGTATTTT
NA TRBJ2-2 NA TRBV6-6 CASSYFLNSPGTGELFF TGTGCCAGCAGTTACTTTCTTAATTCACCGGGGACCGGGGAGCTGTTTTTT
NA TRBJ2-2 few TRBV4-2 CASRLQGVTGELFF TGTGCCAGCAGACTACAGGGTGTCACCGGGGAGCTGTTTTTT
TRBD1 TRBJ1-4 NA TRBV7-2 CASSLVTGDEKLFF TGTGCCAGCAGCTTAGTAACAGGGGATGAAAAACTGTTTTTT
NA TRBJ1-1 NA TRBV6-1 CASSDPSKASFF TGTGCCAGCAGTGACCCATCCAAGGCATCTTTCTTT
NA TRBJ1-1 NA TRBV5-1 CASSLVGTVSNTEAFF TGCGCCAGCAGCTTGGTAGGGACGGTATCGAACACTGAAGCTTTCTTT
TRBD1 TRBJ1-6 NA TRBV20-1 CSARGGTGRGSPLHF TGCAGTGCTAGAGGGGGGACAGGCAGGGGTTCACCCCTCCACTTT
TRBD1 TRBJ2-5 NA TRBV19 CASSQAGQGLGETQYF TGTGCCAGTAGCCAGGCGGGACAGGGGCTGGGAGAGACCCAGTACTTC
NA TRBJ1-2 NA TRBV12-3/TRBV12-4 CASSSGEGYGYTF TGTGCCAGCAGTTCAGGGGAGGGGTATGGCTACACCTTC
NA TRBJ1-1 NA TRBV4-3 CASSQDTPGGTEAFF TGCGCCAGCAGCCAAGATACCCCGGGGGGTACTGAAGCTTTCTTT
NA TRBJ2-1 NA TRBV5-1 CASKSTSSYNEQFF TGCGCCAGCAAGTCGACGAGCTCCTACAATGAGCAGTTCTTC
NA TRBJ2-4 few TRBV29-1 CSVVAGTSIQYF TGCAGCGTTGTGGCGGGAACAAGCATTCAGTACTTC
TRBD2 TRBJ2-5 NA TRBV7-2 CASSLRASGVQETQCF TGTGCCAGCAGCTTAAGGGCTAGCGGGGTCCAAGAGACCCAGTGCTTC
NA TRBJ2-5 NA TRBV15 CATSRDLKGETQYF TGTGCCACCAGCAGAGATTTGAAGGGGGAGACCCAGTACTTC
NA TRBJ2-3 NA TRBV5-6 CASSPLDTQYF TGTGCCAGCAGCCCTCTGGATACGCAGTATTTT
NA TRBJ2-3 NA TRBV4-1 CASSQDKEDTQYF TGCGCCAGCAGCCAAGATAAGGAGGATACGCAGTATTTT
NA TRBJ1-4 NA TRBV10-3 CAISGENNEKLFF TGTGCCATCAGTGGGGAGAATAATGAAAAACTGTTTTTT
NA TRBJ1-4 NA TRBV27 CASSPSNRVRNEKLFF TGTGCCAGCAGTCCTTCTAACCGGGTCCGTAATGAAAAACTGTTTTTT
NA TRBJ2-1 NA TRBV5-1 CASNPASGASYNEQFF TGCGCCAGCAACCCCGCGTCAGGGGCCTCTTACAATGAGCAGTTCTTC
TRBD2 TRBJ2-3 NA TRBV4-2 CASSQASGGGVADTQYF TGTGCCAGCAGCCAGGCCTCGGGAGGTGGGGTAGCAGATACGCAGTATTTT